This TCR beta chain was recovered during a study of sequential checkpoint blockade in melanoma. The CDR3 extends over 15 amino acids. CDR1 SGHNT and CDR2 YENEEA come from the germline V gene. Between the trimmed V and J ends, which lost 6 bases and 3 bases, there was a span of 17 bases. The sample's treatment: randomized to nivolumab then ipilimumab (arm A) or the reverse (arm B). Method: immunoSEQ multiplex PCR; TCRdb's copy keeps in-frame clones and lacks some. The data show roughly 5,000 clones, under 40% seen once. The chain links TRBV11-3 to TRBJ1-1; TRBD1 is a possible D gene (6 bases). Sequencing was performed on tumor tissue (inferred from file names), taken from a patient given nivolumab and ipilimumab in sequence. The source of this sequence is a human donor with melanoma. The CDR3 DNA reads TGTGCCAGCAGACCTGTACAGGGTAGGGACACTGAAGCTTTCTTT. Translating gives CASRPVQGRDTEAFF.